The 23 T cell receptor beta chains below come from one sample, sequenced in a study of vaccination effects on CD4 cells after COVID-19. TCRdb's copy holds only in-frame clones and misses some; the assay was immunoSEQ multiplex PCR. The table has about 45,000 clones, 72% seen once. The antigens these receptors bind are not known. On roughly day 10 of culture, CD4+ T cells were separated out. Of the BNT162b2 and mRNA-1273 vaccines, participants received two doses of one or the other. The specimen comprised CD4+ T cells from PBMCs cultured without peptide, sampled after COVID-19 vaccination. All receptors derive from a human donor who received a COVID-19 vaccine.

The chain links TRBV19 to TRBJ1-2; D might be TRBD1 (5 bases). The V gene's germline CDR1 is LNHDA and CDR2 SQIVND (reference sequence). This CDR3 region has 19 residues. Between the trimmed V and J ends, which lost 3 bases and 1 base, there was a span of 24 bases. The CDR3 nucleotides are TGTGCCAGTAGTATCATTCGGGGGAACAGGATTGCAAATAACTATGGCTACACCTTC. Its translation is CASSIIRGNRIANNYGYTF. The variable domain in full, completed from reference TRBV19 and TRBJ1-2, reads DGGITQSPKYLFRKEGQNVTLSCEQNLNHDAMYWYRQDPGQGLRLIYYSQIVNDFQKGDIAEGYSVSREKKESFPLTVTSAQKNPTAFYLCASSIIRGNRIANNYGYTFGSGTRLTVV.

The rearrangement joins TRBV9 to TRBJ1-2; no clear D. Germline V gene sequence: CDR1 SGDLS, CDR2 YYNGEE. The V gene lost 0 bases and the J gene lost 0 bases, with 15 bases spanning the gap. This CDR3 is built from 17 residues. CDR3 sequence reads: CASSVAPGRQANYGYTF. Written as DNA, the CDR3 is TGTGCCAGCAGCGTAGCCCCGGGCAGGCAAGCTAACTATGGCTACACCTTC.

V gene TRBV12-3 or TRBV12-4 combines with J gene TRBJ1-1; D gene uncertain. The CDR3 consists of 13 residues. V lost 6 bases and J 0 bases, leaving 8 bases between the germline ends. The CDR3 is CASSPTLNTEAFF. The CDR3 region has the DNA TGTGCCAGCAGCCCTACATTGAACACTGAAGCTTTCTTT.

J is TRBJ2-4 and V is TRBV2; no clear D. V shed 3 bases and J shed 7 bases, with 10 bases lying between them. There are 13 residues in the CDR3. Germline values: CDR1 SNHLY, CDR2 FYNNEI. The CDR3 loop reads CASSEPDGNIQYF. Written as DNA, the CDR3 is TGTGCCAGCAGTGAGCCGGATGGGAACATTCAGTACTTC.

The CDR3 loop is CASSFTGQGNQPQHF. CDR3 coding DNA: TGTGCCAGCAGCTTCACCGGACAGGGCAATCAGCCCCAGCATTTT. This rearrangement joins TRBV7-9 to TRBJ1-5; TRBD1 aligns across 7 bases. Germline CDR1 is SEHNR and CDR2 is FQNEAQ (reference sequence). J was trimmed by 2 bases and V by 3 bases; bases with no gene match: 4. The length of the CDR3 is 15 residues. The full variable domain, with the rest looked up from reference TRBV7-9 and TRBJ1-5, is DTGVSQNPRHKITKRGQNVTFRCDPISEHNRLYWYRQTLGQGPEFLTYFQNEAQLEKSRLLSDRFSAERPKGSFSTLEIQRTEQGDSAMYLCASSFTGQGNQPQHFGDGTRLSIL.

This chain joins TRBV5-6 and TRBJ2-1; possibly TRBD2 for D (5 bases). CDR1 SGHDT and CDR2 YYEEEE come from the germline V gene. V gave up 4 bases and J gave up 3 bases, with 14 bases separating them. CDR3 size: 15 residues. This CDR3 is CASSPQSRGYNEQFF. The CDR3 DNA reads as TGTGCCAGCAGCCCACAGAGCCGGGGCTACAATGAGCAGTTCTTC.

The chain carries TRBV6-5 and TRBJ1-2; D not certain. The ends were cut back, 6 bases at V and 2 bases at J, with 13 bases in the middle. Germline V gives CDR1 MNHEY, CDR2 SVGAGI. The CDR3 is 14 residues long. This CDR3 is CASSPTRLNYGYTF. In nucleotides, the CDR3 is TGTGCCAGCAGCCCCACACGGCTCAACTATGGCTACACCTTC.

CDR3 sequence: CASSEGRRSNTGELFF. In DNA form, the CDR3 reads TGTGCCAGCAGTGAAGGCCGACGGTCGAACACCGGGGAGCTGTTTTTT. The chain recombines TRBV2 with TRBJ2-2; no definite D call. Germline V gives CDR1 SNHLY, CDR2 FYNNEI. Trimming removed 1 base from V and 0 bases from J, with 9 bases in between. The CDR3 covers 16 residues.

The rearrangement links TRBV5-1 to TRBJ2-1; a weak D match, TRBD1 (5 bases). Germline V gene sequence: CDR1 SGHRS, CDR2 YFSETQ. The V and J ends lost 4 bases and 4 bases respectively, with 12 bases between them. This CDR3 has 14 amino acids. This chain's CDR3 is CASSVTVGYNEQFF. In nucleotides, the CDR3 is TGCGCCAGCAGCGTGACAGTAGGTTACAATGAGCAGTTCTTC.

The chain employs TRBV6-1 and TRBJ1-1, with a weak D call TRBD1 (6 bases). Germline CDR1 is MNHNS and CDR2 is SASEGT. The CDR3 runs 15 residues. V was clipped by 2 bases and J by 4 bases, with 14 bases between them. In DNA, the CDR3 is TGTGCCAGCAGTGAAATTGGGAGGGGGGTCACTGAAGCTTTCTTT. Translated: CASSEIGRGVTEAFF.

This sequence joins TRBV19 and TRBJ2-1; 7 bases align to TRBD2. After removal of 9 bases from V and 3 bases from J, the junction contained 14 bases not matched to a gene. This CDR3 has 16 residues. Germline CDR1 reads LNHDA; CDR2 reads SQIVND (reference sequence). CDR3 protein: CASGGWEGRGYNEQFF. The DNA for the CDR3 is TGTGCCAGCGGGGGGTGGGAGGGGCGCGGCTACAATGAGCAGTTCTTC.

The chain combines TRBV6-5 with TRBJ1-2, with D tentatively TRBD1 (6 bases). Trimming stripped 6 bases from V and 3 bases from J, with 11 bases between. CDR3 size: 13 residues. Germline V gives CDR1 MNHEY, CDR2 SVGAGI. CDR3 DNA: TGTGCCAGCAGACAGGGTCCCCACTATGGCTACACCTTC. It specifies CASRQGPHYGYTF.

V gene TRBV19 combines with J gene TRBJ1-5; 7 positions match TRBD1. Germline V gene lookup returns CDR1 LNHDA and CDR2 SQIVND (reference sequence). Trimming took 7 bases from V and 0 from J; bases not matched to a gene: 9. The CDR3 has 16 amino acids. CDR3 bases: TGTGCCAGTAACCCCCTCGGACAGGATAGCAATCAGCCCCAGCATTTT. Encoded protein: CASNPLGQDSNQPQHF.

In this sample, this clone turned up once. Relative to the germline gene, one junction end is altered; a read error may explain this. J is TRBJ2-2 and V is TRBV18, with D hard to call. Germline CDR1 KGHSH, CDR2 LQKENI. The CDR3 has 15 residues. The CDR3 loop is CASSRLPLNAGELFF. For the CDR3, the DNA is TGTGCCAGCTCTCGACTCCCTCTGAACGCCGGGGAGCTGTTTTTT.

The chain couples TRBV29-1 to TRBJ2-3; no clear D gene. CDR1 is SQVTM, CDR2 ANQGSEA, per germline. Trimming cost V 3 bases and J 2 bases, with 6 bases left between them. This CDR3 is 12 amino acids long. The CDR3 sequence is CSVESDTDTQYF. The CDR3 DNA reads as TGCAGCGTTGAGTCGGACACAGATACGCAGTATTTT.

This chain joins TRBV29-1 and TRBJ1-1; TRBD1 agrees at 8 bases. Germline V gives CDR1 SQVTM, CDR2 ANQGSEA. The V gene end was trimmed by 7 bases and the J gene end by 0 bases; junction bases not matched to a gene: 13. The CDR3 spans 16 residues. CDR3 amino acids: CSGIPRQGPVNTEAFF. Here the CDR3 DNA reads TGCAGCGGCATCCCGAGACAGGGGCCCGTGAACACTGAAGCTTTCTTT. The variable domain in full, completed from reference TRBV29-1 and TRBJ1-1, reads SAVISQKPSRDICQRGTSLTIQCQVDSQVTMMFWYRQQPGQSLTLIATANQGSEATYESGFVIDKFPISRPNLTFSTLTVSNMSPEDSSIYLCSGIPRQGPVNTEAFFGQGTRLTVV.

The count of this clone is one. The CDR3: CSVLGSPRSYEQYF. The CDR3 nucleotides are TGCAGCGTTCTCGGGAGCCCACGATCCTACGAGCAGTACTTC. The V gene is TRBV29-1, the J gene TRBJ2-7, with D perhaps matching TRBD2 (6 bases). Germline CDR1 and CDR2: SQVTM and ANQGSEA. This CDR3 has 14 amino acids. The V gene lost 5 bases and the J gene lost 1 base, with 15 bases spanning the gap.

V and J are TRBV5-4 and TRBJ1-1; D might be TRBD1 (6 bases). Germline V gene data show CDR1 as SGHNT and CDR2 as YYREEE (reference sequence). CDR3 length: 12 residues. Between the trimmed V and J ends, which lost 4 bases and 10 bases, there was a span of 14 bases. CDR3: CASSGNREGAFF. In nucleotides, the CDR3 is TGTGCCAGCAGCGGGAACAGGGAGGGAGCTTTCTTT. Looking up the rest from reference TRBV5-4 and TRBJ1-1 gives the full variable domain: ETGVTQSPTHLIKTRGQQVTLRCSSQSGHNTVSWYQQALGQGPQFIFQYYREEENGRGNFPPRFSGLQFPNYSSELNVNALELDDSALYLCASSGNREGAFFGQGTRLTVV.

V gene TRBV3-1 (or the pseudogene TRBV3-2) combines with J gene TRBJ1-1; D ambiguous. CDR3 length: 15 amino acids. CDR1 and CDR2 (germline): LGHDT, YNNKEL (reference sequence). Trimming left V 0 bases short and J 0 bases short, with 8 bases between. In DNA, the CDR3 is TGTGCCAGCAGCCAAGATTTGGGAATGAACACTGAAGCTTTCTTT. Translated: CASSQDLGMNTEAFF.

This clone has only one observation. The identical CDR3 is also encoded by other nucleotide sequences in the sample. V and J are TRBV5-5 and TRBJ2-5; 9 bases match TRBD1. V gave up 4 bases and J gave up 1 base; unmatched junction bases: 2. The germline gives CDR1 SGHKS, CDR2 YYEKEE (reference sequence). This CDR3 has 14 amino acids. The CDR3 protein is CASSPGQGQETQYF. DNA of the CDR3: TGTGCCAGCAGCCCGGGACAGGGCCAAGAGACCCAGTACTTC.

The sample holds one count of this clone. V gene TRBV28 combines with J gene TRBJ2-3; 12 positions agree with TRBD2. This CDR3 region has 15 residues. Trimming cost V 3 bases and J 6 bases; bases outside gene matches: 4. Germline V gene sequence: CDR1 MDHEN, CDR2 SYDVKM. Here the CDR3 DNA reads TGTGCCAGCAGTTTGCGGCTAGCGGGAGGGGATACGCAGTATTTT. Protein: CASSLRLAGGDTQYF.

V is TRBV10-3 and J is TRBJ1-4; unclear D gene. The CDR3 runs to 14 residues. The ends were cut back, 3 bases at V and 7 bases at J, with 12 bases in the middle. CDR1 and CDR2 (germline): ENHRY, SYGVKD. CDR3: CAISDPGEREKLFF. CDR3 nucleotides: TGTGCCATCAGTGACCCCGGAGAACGTGAAAAACTGTTTTTT.

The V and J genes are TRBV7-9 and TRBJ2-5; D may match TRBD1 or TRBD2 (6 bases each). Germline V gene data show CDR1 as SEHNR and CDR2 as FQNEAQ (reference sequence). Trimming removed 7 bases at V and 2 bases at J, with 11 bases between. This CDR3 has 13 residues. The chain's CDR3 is CASTGAEQETQYF. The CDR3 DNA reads TGTGCCAGCACGGGGGCGGAACAAGAGACCCAGTACTTC. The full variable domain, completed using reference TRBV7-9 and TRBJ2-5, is DTGVSQNPRHKITKRGQNVTFRCDPISEHNRLYWYRQTLGQGPEFLTYFQNEAQLEKSRLLSDRFSAERPKGSFSTLEIQRTEQGDSAMYLCASTGAEQETQYFGPGTRLLVL.